This T cell receptor (beta chain) stems from a study of blood T cells in healthy people across ages. Overall study results and limits: Long-lived donors had more naive CD4+ cells and higher diversity than aged donors. The unsorted PBMCs prevented any conclusive comparison of naive versus antigen-experienced cells.

CDR1 DFQATT and CDR2 SNEGSKA come from the germline V gene (reference sequence). The CDR3 covers 12 residues. Together with a sample-barcoded 5' primer, a J-beta primer mix was included in a second PCR lasting about 6 to 11 cycles. The authors tagged each cDNA molecule using a template-switch adaptor with 12 random nucleotides. TCRdb re-derived calls from the 5' RACE reads in MiXCR, one entry per CDR3 protein. The sample has around 970,000 distinct CDR3 sequences, roughly 47% seen once. For this clonotype: Its specificity is unknown. Compared with germline, one end of the junction differs, possibly owing to a read error.

This TCR was sampled from an older woman in good health. Sequencing was performed on blood. The rearrangement uses TRBV20-1 and TRBJ2-7, with 7 bases lining up with TRBD2. CDR3 sequence reads: CGASSGSYEQYF. CDR3 in DNA: TGCGGTGCCTCTAGCGGAAGCTACGAGCAGTACTTC.